Detailed here is one T cell receptor beta chain. CDR1 and CDR2 (germline): MDHEN, SYDVKM. The CDR3 has 16 amino acids. The V gene lost 3 bases and the J gene lost 9 bases, with 18 bases spanning the gap. The data belong to a study of shared clonotypes between healthy human individuals. Across the whole study: Each donor contributed plates that comprised three CD4 naive, three CD4 memory, two CD8 naive and one CD8 memory.

Assay: immunoSEQ multiplex PCR; the TCRdb copy retains only in-frame clones and omits some. The sample includes millions of clones, less than 95% seen only once; the top ten take 0.85% to 1.3%. Naive CD8 cells lacked CD45RO, underwent positive selection for CCR7 and left out terminally differentiated effector memory CD45RA+ cells. The chain uses TRBV28 and TRBJ1-6; TRBD1 is a possible D gene (5 bases). This TCR was recovered from a man younger than 35 in good health. Sequencing used naive CD8+ T cells sorted from blood. The CDR3 region has the DNA TGTGCCAGCAGTTTGCCCCGACAGAACCTACTTTCACCCCTCCACTTT. This gives the protein CASSLPRQNLLSPLHF.